This T cell receptor (beta chain) was observed in a study of CD8+ T cells in alopecia areata listed by TCRdb under 2018. The study in broad terms: Treated patients were enrolled in an open-label pilot trial of oral tofacitinib, 5 to 10 mg twice daily, for moderate-to-severe alopecia areata. Clonality in the scalp was compared among normal scalp (n=4), patchy alopecia areata scalp (n=8), and alopecia totalis/universalis scalp (n=8). RNA was obtained with the PAXgene miRNA kit for fixed scalp, the miRNeasy kit for PBMCs, and the RNeasy kit for mouse skin. Amplification of TCRbeta CDR3 regions was done by immunoSEQ multiplex PCR using 35 Vbeta forward primers and 13 Jbeta reverse primers. Biopsies were taken from tofacitinib-treated patients at baseline and at 4 and 24 weeks of treatment, and a later scalp biopsy was taken in several of the tofacitinib-treated patients. Patients stayed on tofacitinib for 6 to 18 months and then had 6 months of follow-up off drug so that delayed response and recurrence could be assessed. On the human side, TCRbeta sequencing was run on scalp tissue and on sorted CD4+ and CD8+ peripheral blood T cells from healthy controls and from alopecia areata patients with either patchy or totalis/universalis disease. In both human patients and the C3H/HeJ mouse model, the study applied high-throughput TCRbeta sequencing to look at T cell clonal expansion in alopecia areata. Study-wide findings and limitations: Unlike mouse skin, where gammadelta T cells dominate, normal human skin contains resident alphabeta T cells that get sequenced too, which complicates analysis of the scalp TCR repertoire. Shared TCR sequences between patients were less evident than in mice, which may be partly attributable to HLA diversity in the patient population. Compared with normal scalp, lesional scalp had higher clonality and more expanded CD8+ clones, particularly in alopecia totalis/universalis, a pattern that suggests antigenic drive.

Libraries were prepared through the immunoSEQ multiplex PCR assay. For TCR sequencing, RNA was extracted from every sample and reverse transcribed into cDNA to serve as template. First-strand cDNA was synthesized with SuperScript III using a 2:1 mix of oligo-dT and random hexamers. A synthetic immune receptor repertoire was used to gauge amplification bias, and whatever bias remained was removed computationally. As for the original processing: Raw reads were preprocessed for error removal, and CDR3 was defined according to IMGT conventions as running from the conserved cysteine to phenylalanine. Clonality was calculated as 1 minus Shannon entropy normalized by log2 of the number of productive unique TCRs. Scalp TCRbeta sequences were cross-referenced with sorted blood CD4 and CD8 repertoires so that the CD4 or CD8 identity of scalp clones could be inferred. The immuneACCESS repertoire file appears here via TCRdb, limited to in-frame rearrangements. These files lack a portion of the clones; in checked studies, under half of the deficit traces to unresolved V genes, and the cause of the others is not known. For V, J and clone size, that table is used; D and trimming come from the DNA. Recorded for this sample are approximately 150,000 clones; around 87% of them occurred a single time. More than 12% of the sample goes to the ten largest clones.

The CDR3 runs 11 residues from the cysteine to the phenylalanine. Of all the DNA, just the CDR3 is kept, 33 bases in frame from base 1. CDR1 and CDR2 were assigned from the germline V gene as SGDLS and YYNGEE. V lost 4 bases and J lost 5 bases; the stretch between them is 4 bases long. The time point tag for this specimen amounts to: baseline before oral tofacitinib. From alopecia areata patients, peripheral blood was collected along with lesional scalp punch biopsies. PBMCs were separated by density centrifugation and stained for CD3, CD4 and CD8, after which CD4+ and CD8+ T cells were sorted on a FACSAria. With respect to this clone: This clone's antigen is unknown. No qualities accompany the bases; no much larger clone lies one base away.

The sample in question was CD8+ T cells sorted from blood, obtained at week 0. This receptor was taken from a human donor with alopecia areata. The rearranged chain carries TRBV9 and TRBJ2-1; no D segment can be confidently identified. The CDR3 in this case is CASSLNNEQFF. The DNA is as follows: TGTGCCAGCAGCTTGAACAATGAGCAGTTCTTC.